This T cell receptor (beta chain) was sequenced for a study of pediatric ulcerative colitis (dated by TCRdb to about 2019). Background for the entire study: Pancolitis was present in several ulcerative colitis patients and left-sided colitis in two, and histology consistent with ulcerative colitis was found in all of these patients. From under ten newly diagnosed, treatment-naive pediatric ulcerative colitis patients and four non-IBD control children, paired blood and rectal samples were collected. By Pediatric Ulcerative Colitis Activity Index, mild disease was classified in two patients, moderate disease in several and acute severe colitis in three. The paper's findings and limits, for the study overall: For technical reasons, blood samples from a couple of patients gave substantially fewer templates, and these samples were excluded from the blood-rectal overlap analysis. Autologous blood-rectal clonal overlap was significantly higher in ulcerative colitis patients than in controls, suggesting increased T cell trafficking to inflamed tissue. Because repertoires were derived from total lymphocyte DNA, patterns in rare subsets such as regulatory T cells may not have been reflected. Features of the rectal repertoire distinguished controls, mild-moderate colitis patients and acute severe colitis patients, and in acute severe colitis, rectal diversity was reduced because of clonal expansions. A couple of rectal CDR3 clonotypes were present in all ulcerative colitis patients and in none of the controls. With only a handful of individuals, the healthy control group was small. Rectal pinch biopsies may have included blood-derived T cells, especially in patients with overt colitis.

Taken from the germline V gene (reference sequence), the CDR1 and CDR2 loops are SGHNT and YYREEE. The CDR3 contains 17 residues, cysteine and phenylalanine counted. Here the CDR3 DNA is all that survives: 51 bases in frame from base 1. Cut back by 3 bases and 1 base, the V and J ends lie 17 bases apart. This clone was observed a single time. Its antigen target is currently unknown. No quality values exist for individual bases; no much larger clone is one base distant. One to two pinch biopsies were taken from the rectum for research during colonoscopy. Before the diagnostic colonoscopy, none of the ulcerative colitis patients had been given any immunosuppressive medication. Before DNA isolation, rectal biopsies were subjected to proteinase K digestion. The Wizard kit (Promega) was used to extract genomic DNA from the blood and intestinal samples. Through the immunoSEQ TRB Survey service, multiplex V and J primers were used to amplify rearranged CDR3 beta regions from genomic DNA. To keep sequencing depth equal across samples, survey-level depth of up to 500,000 reads per sample was applied. Libraries were purified, pooled and sequenced on Illumina technology. Per the authors' processing: Productive clonality, sample overlap, pairwise scatters, CDR3 beta length, V/D/J gene usage and productiveness were assessed with immunoSEQ online tools. Calculated diversity was the number of unique rearrangements divided by total templates times 100; Shannon and Simpson indices were also computed. For principal component analysis, Z-score normalized data were analyzed with the R prcomp function and the ggbiplot package. Blood-rectal clonal overlap within each subject was quantified with Morisita's index. Drawn from immuneACCESS, this table holds only the in-frame rearrangements with V and J called that TCRdb kept. Clones are partly lost; checked studies trace under half to an unresolved V gene and leave the rest unexplained. D and trimming were read from the DNA, whereas the V and J calls and clone size are those reported in that table. The sample data list roughly 45,000 clones, and 60% to 85% of these were observed just once. The leading ten clones occupy around 3.5% of the sample.

The source material was gut tissue. This chain is built from TRBV5-4 and TRBJ2-1, and TRBD2 may be the D gene, going by 5 matching bases. This TCR was sampled from a girl aged 10-17 years with moderate ulcerative colitis. The CDR3 protein: CASSSQIGVGSYNEQFF. In nucleotide form, the sequence is TGTGCCAGCAGCTCCCAAATCGGGGTTGGGTCCTACAATGAGCAGTTCTTC.